These 14 T cell receptor beta chains share one sample of origin, sequenced in a study of patients and donors after allogeneic stem cell transplantation. TCRdb passed the RT-PCR reads through MiXCR, listing each CDR3 protein once. The sample comprises 200,000 to 250,000 distinct CDR3 sequences, over 12% of which are singletons, and more than 9% rests with the top ten. What was sequenced was blood, either unsorted or a sorted T cell fraction (not recorded which). These receptors were obtained from a human donor who was either an allogeneic HSCT recipient or a stem cell or donor lymphocyte infusion donor (not recorded which). It is not recorded whose cells these are; they may come from a transplant donor.

The chain joins TRBV7-6 to TRBJ2-2; 7 positions agree with TRBD2. The CDR3 has 18 residues. Germline V lookup: CDR1 SGHVS, CDR2 FNYEAQ. Trimming at V came to 2 bases and at J to 0 bases, leaving 9 bases not matched to a gene. The CDR3 sequence is CASSLKLRGTSNTGELFF. The CDR3 DNA reads TGTGCCAGCAGCTTAAAGTTGCGGGGGACTTCGAACACCGGGGAGCTGTTTTTT.

The genes are TRBV24-1 and TRBJ1-2, with a possible D match to TRBD1 (5 bases). V lost 5 bases to trimming and J lost 4 bases, with 10 bases between them. The CDR3 sequence is 13 residues long. Germline V gene sequence: CDR1 KGHDR, CDR2 SFDVKD. The CDR3: CATSAGTAYGYTF. For the CDR3, the DNA is TGTGCCACCAGTGCAGGGACGGCCTATGGCTACACCTTC.

CDR3 DNA: TGTGCCAGCAGCCTCGGACAGGGGTTCGGGGAGCTGTTTTTT. It is translated as CASSLGQGFGELFF. This rearrangement joins TRBV5-6 to TRBJ2-2, with TRBD1 matching over 9 bases. V lost 4 bases to trimming and J lost 7 bases; unmatched junction nucleotides: 5. CDR3 length: 14 residues. Germline V CDR1 and CDR2: SGHDT, YYEEEE.

This clonotype has just a few counts. The V call is TRBV7-2, the J call TRBJ2-1; TRBD2 matches 9 bases. The CDR3 is 16 residues long. Germline V lookup: CDR1 SGHTA, CDR2 FQGNSA. Trimming took 2 bases from V and 7 from J; bases not matched to a gene: 9. CDR3 DNA: TGTGCCAGCAGCTTACGCCCCGGCGGGGGGGCGAATGAGCAGTTCTTC. As protein: CASSLRPGGGANEQFF.

This clonotype has just a few counts. V usage is TRBV7-9 and J usage is TRBJ1-4, with 8 bases lining up with TRBD1. The CDR3 contains 17 residues. Losses at the gene ends were 5 bases for V and 5 bases for J; bases not matched to a gene: 13. CDR1 SEHNR and CDR2 FQNEAQ come from the germline V gene (reference sequence). CDR3 amino acids: CASSPVGRTGPNEKLFF. The CDR3 DNA reads as TGTGCCAGCAGCCCAGTGGGTCGGACAGGGCCAAATGAAAAACTGTTTTTT. Based on the CDR3 plus reference TRBV7-9 and TRBJ1-4, the full variable domain is DTGVSQNPRHKITKRGQNVTFRCDPISEHNRLYWYRQTLGQGPEFLTYFQNEAQLEKSRLLSDRFSAERPKGSFSTLEIQRTEQGDSAMYLCASSPVGRTGPNEKLFFGSGTQLSVL.

This chain uses TRBV18 with TRBJ2-1, with D maybe TRBD1 (6 bases). Germline lookup yields CDR1 KGHSH and CDR2 LQKENI. This CDR3 comprises 13 residues. V lost 4 bases, J lost 8 bases, and 12 bases lay in between. CDR3 sequence: CASSLRDTYEQFF. The CDR3 nucleotides are TGTGCCAGCTCACTTCGGGACACCTATGAGCAGTTCTTC.

This clonotype was picked up a small number of times. The CDR3 DNA reads as TGTGCCAGCAGCTTAGAGGGCGCGAGTACTGAAGCTTTCTTT. Amino acids: CASSLEGASTEAFF. The chain combines TRBV7-6 with TRBJ1-1; no definite D call. The germline gives CDR1 SGHVS, CDR2 FNYEAQ. The CDR3 sequence is 14 residues long. The V and J ends lost 1 base and 5 bases respectively, with 11 bases between them.

The chain uses TRBV6-1 and TRBJ1-1; D is unclear. CDR3 length equals 14 residues. The V gene lost 6 bases and the J gene lost 8 bases, with 19 bases spanning the gap. CDR1 is MNHNS, CDR2 SASEGT, per germline. The CDR3 spells CASSQNVRAPEAFF. CDR3 coding DNA: TGTGCCAGCAGCCAAAACGTCCGGGCCCCCGAAGCTTTCTTT.

In this sample, this clonotype turned up a few times. This chain joins TRBV15 and TRBJ1-2, with D hard to call. Germline loops: CDR1 LNHNV, CDR2 YYDKDF (reference sequence). The V gene lost 0 bases and the J gene lost 7 bases, with 6 bases spanning the gap. The CDR3 sequence is 12 residues long. CDR3 residues: CATSRDNRGYTF. CDR3 nucleotides: TGTGCCACCAGCAGAGATAACCGTGGCTACACCTTC.

V usage is TRBV6-2 or TRBV6-3 and J usage is TRBJ2-3; maybe TRBD2 (5 bases). Trimming removed 6 bases from V and 3 bases from J, with 16 bases in between. The germline V gene encodes CDR1 MNHEY and CDR2 SVGEGT. This CDR3 has 15 amino acids. The CDR3 DNA follows: TGTGCCAGCAGCCCGGGGATTCTTCCTACAGATACGCAGTATTTT. Its protein is CASSPGILPTDTQYF.

This clonotype has ten or more counts. This chain links TRBV12-3 or TRBV12-4 with TRBJ2-3; D is perhaps TRBD1 or TRBD2 (5 bases each). The CDR3 is 16 residues long. V lost 6 bases to trimming and J lost 3 bases, with 19 bases between them. DNA for the CDR3: TGTGCCAGCAGCCCTGGGGGATTAGCGCGGACAGATACGCAGTATTTT. Translated: CASSPGGLARTDTQYF.

The chain couples TRBV20-1 to TRBJ1-6, with D possibly being TRBD1 (5 bases). The CDR3 consists of 14 residues. V lost 6 bases and J lost 7, with 16 bases in between. Germline V gives CDR1 DFQATT, CDR2 SNEGSKA (reference sequence). For the CDR3, the DNA is TGCAGTGCCCCGGGGGACTATCCGAATTCACCCCTCCACTTT. It specifies CSAPGDYPNSPLHF.

This clonotype has ten or more counts. This chain connects TRBV5-5 to TRBJ2-3; 8 bases align to TRBD2. CDR1 is SGHKS, CDR2 YYEKEE, per germline (reference sequence). The V gene end was trimmed by 8 bases and the J gene end by 3 bases; junction bases not matched to a gene: 8. The CDR3 covers 14 residues. The CDR3 loop is CASLRGGKTDTQYF. Written as DNA, the CDR3 is TGTGCCAGTCTCCGGGGGGGCAAGACAGATACGCAGTATTTT.

This clonotype was detected a few times. The chain combines TRBV4-1 with TRBJ1-1; weak D call: TRBD1 (6 bases). CDR1 MGHRA and CDR2 YSYEKL come from the germline V gene. Trimming pared 8 bases from V and 0 bases from J, leaving 13 bases between. CDR3 length: 14 residues. CDR3 loop: CASRNRALNTEAFF. CDR3 bases: TGCGCCAGCCGCAACAGGGCGCTGAACACTGAAGCTTTCTTT.